The 16 T cell receptor beta chains given below trace back to one sample, sequenced in a study of cytomegalovirus exposure and HLA in healthy donors. TCRdb keeps only in-frame clones here, not all; method: immunoSEQ multiplex PCR. The sample has some 49,000 clones, roughly 93% seen once. The specimen was PBMCs. These receptors came from a man younger than 35 in good health and CMV-seronegative.

The rearrangement uses TRBV6-1 and TRBJ2-7, with no clear D. CDR3 length: 11 residues. Per germline, CDR1 MNHNS and CDR2 SASEGT. The CDR3 reads CAATSFHEQYF. The CDR3 nucleotides read TGTGCTGCTACGAGCTTCCACGAGCAGTACTTC.

The V gene is TRBV6-1, the J gene TRBJ1-1; possible D gene TRBD1, 6 bases. The CDR3 loop spans 15 amino acids. The V end was cut by 4 bases, the J end by 2 bases, with 14 bases between. CDR1 MNHNS and CDR2 SASEGT come from the germline V gene. This CDR3 reads CASSARQVKNTEAFF. DNA for the CDR3: TGTGCCAGCAGTGCCAGACAGGTTAAAAACACTGAAGCTTTCTTT.

Concerning this clone: Relative to the germline gene, one junction end is altered; a read error may explain this. The V gene is TRBV30, the J gene TRBJ2-7; 9 nucleotides agree with TRBD1. The CDR3 runs 12 residues. Germline CDR1 reads GTSNPN; CDR2 reads SVGIG (reference sequence). CDR3 loop: CAWQGQGPQQVF. The CDR3 DNA follows: TGTGCCTGGCAGGGACAGGGCCCCCAGCAGGTCTTC.

The V gene is TRBV7-9, the J gene TRBJ2-1; 10 nucleotides align to TRBD1. The CDR3 spans 17 residues. Germline CDR1 is SEHNR and CDR2 is FQNEAQ (reference sequence). J gave up 7 bases and V 0 bases, and 9 bases lay outside the gene matches. The CDR3 DNA reads TGTGCCAGCAGCTTAGCCCGCGGGACAGGGGTAACGAATGAGCAGTTCTTC. Amino acid sequence: CASSLARGTGVTNEQFF.

In nucleotides, the CDR3 is TGTGCCAGTAGTGCCGGGACAGGTGCTAACTATGGCTACACCTTC. This translates into CASSAGTGANYGYTF. The J gene is TRBJ1-2, the V gene TRBV19; 8 nucleotides match TRBD1. V was pared by 5 bases and J by 0 bases, with 5 bases of the junction left unmatched. From germline, CDR1 is LNHDA and CDR2 SQIVND (reference sequence). This CDR3 is 15 amino acids long. Variable domain in full (rest from reference TRBV19 and TRBJ1-2): DGGITQSPKYLFRKEGQNVTLSCEQNLNHDAMYWYRQDPGQGLRLIYYSQIVNDFQKGDIAEGYSVSREKKESFPLTVTSAQKNPTAFYLCASSAGTGANYGYTFGSGTRLTVV.

The DNA for the CDR3 is TGTGCCAGCAGCTTGTTTAGCGGGAGGAGATCAGATACGCAGTATTTT. Translation: CASSLFSGRRSDTQYF. This chain links TRBV5-5 with TRBJ2-3, with TRBD2 identical over 10 bases. The CDR3 runs to 16 residues. Trimming at V came to 1 base and at J to 4 bases, leaving 6 bases not matched to a gene. The germline CDR1 and CDR2 sequences are SGHKS and YYEKEE (reference sequence).

The rearrangement links TRBV4-1 to TRBJ2-2, with a tentative D call TRBD1 (6 bases). V shed 0 bases and J shed 6 bases, with 17 bases lying between them. The V gene's germline CDR1 is MGHRA and CDR2 YSYEKL. This CDR3 is built from 17 residues. DNA of the CDR3: TGCGCCAGCAGCCAAGAAGGGGCAGGGGTAGTCGCCGGGGAGCTGTTTTTT. It encodes CASSQEGAGVVAGELFF.

The genes are TRBV2 and TRBJ2-3; D not certain. Germline CDR1 reads SNHLY; CDR2 reads FYNNEI. The CDR3 contains 11 residues. V was clipped by 5 bases and J by 2 bases, with 2 bases between them. CDR3 amino acids: CASSYTDTQYF. The DNA of the CDR3 is TGTGCCAGCAGTTACACAGATACGCAGTATTTT.

The V and J genes are TRBV7-9 and TRBJ1-3; TRBD1 agrees at 7 bases. Germline V CDR1 and CDR2: SEHNR, FQNEAQ (reference sequence). The CDR3 length is 16 residues. The ends lost 10 bases at V and 0 bases at J; junction bases unmatched: 12. DNA of the CDR3: TGTGCCACAGCTTTTGGCAGGGGGGTCTCTGGAAACACCATATATTTT. Translated, it gives CATAFGRGVSGNTIYF.

The chain employs TRBV29-1 and TRBJ2-7, with 9 nucleotides matching TRBD2. CDR3 length equals 15 residues. Trimming cost V 5 bases and J 2 bases; bases outside gene matches: 10. Germline CDR1 SQVTM, CDR2 ANQGSEA. CDR3 DNA sequence: TGCAGCGTTTGGGTTAGCGGGAGTATCGCCTACGAGCAGTACTTC. Translation: CSVWVSGSIAYEQYF.

The chain joins TRBV29-1 to TRBJ2-1; 12 bases are shared with TRBD2. The CDR3 covers 21 residues. The J segment lost 9 bases and the V segment lost 0 bases, leaving 24 bases of the junction unmatched. CDR1 is SQVTM, CDR2 ANQGSEA, per germline. CDR3 loop: CSVEDQLPTSGRSRSVAEQFF. As DNA, the CDR3 is TGCAGCGTTGAAGATCAACTCCCCACTAGCGGGAGGTCCAGAAGCGTGGCTGAGCAGTTCTTC.

In its sample, this clone was seen once. The chain combines TRBV4-1 with TRBJ2-3; 8 bases map to TRBD2. The CDR3 is 17 residues long. Per the germline V gene, CDR1 is MGHRA and CDR2 is YSYEKL. V gave up 6 bases and J gave up 2 bases; unmatched junction bases: 13. The CDR3 DNA reads as TGCGCCAGCAGTCCCGTGGCACTAGCGGTCTACACAGATACGCAGTATTTT. Amino acid sequence: CASSPVALAVYTDTQYF.

The J gene is TRBJ2-1, the V gene TRBV7-2; 7 bases are shared with TRBD2. The CDR3 runs 15 residues. Trimming took 2 bases from V and 10 from J; bases not matched to a gene: 11. CDR1 is SGHTA and CDR2 is FQGNSA in the germline V gene. CDR3 sequence: CASSLTGEGQWEQFF. For the CDR3, the DNA is TGTGCCAGCAGCTTAACGGGGGAGGGCCAATGGGAGCAGTTCTTC.

The sample holds one count of this clone. This chain uses TRBV19 with TRBJ2-1; no clear D. Germline V gene lookup returns CDR1 LNHDA and CDR2 SQIVND (reference sequence). The CDR3 contains 16 residues. Trimming left V 5 bases short and J 0 bases short, with 14 bases between. The CDR3 is CASSLPLTVSYNEQFF. CDR3 DNA sequence: TGTGCCAGTAGTCTCCCTCTAACGGTCTCCTACAATGAGCAGTTCTTC.

The chain recombines TRBV7-6 with TRBJ2-2, with 7 nucleotides matching TRBD2. CDR1 is SGHVS and CDR2 is FNYEAQ in the germline V gene. The ends lost 3 bases at V and 4 bases at J; junction bases unmatched: 5. The CDR3 is 15 residues long. The DNA for the CDR3 is TGTGCCAGCAGCTTCAGACTAGCTCGCACCGGGGAGCTGTTTTTT. Protein: CASSFRLARTGELFF.

The chain joins TRBV5-5 to TRBJ2-5; D might be TRBD2 (6 bases). Trimming left V 1 base short and J 5 bases short, with 9 bases between. Germline-derived CDR1 and CDR2 are SGHKS and YYEKEE (reference sequence). The CDR3 covers 13 residues. CDR3 in DNA: TGTGCCAGCAGCTTGCGACTAGATGAGACCCAGTACTTC. The encoded protein is CASSLRLDETQYF.